This passage covers 5 T cell receptor beta chains from one sample sequenced in a study of cytomegalovirus exposure and HLA in healthy donors. Primers for the PCR totalled 60 Vbeta and 13 Jbeta. Assay used: immunoSEQ multiplex PCR; TCRdb lists only in-frame clones, some missing. Among tens of thousands of clones listed, about 80% were seen once. Sequencing input: PBMCs. The receptors were gathered from a woman aged 25 to 39 in good health and CMV-seronegative.

This chain joins TRBV30 and TRBJ1-3, with no clear D. CDR1 and CDR2 from the germline V gene are GTSNPN and SVGIG (reference sequence). Trimming cost V 0 bases and J 0 bases, with 9 bases left between them. This CDR3 is 15 amino acids long. In DNA, the CDR3 is TGTGCCTGGAGTGTACGCGGCTCCTCTGGAAACACCATATATTTT. This codes for CAWSVRGSSGNTIYF.

The chain links TRBV10-3 to TRBJ1-1, with TRBD1 as a possible D gene (5 bases). CDR3 length: 14 residues. Trimming cost V 5 bases and J 1 base, with 11 bases left between them. In germline, CDR1 is ENHRY, CDR2 SYGVKD. In nucleotides, the CDR3 is TGTGCCATCAGTTGGGGGGACGAGAACACTGAAGCTTTCTTT. Protein: CAISWGDENTEAFF.

This sequence joins TRBV30 and TRBJ2-1; perhaps TRBD2 as D (6 bases). V shed 5 bases and J shed 14 bases, with 16 bases lying between them. This CDR3 is 11 amino acids long. The germline gives CDR1 GTSNPN, CDR2 SVGIG (reference sequence). The chain's CDR3 is CAWEGGINEFF. In DNA, the CDR3 is TGTGCCTGGGAAGGAGGGATAAATGAGTTCTTC.

The rearrangement joins TRBV10-3 to TRBJ2-3, with 11 bases aligning to TRBD1. J gave up 6 bases and V 8 bases, and 7 bases lay outside the gene matches. Germline V gene sequence: CDR1 ENHRY, CDR2 SYGVKD. The CDR3 sequence is 14 residues long. CDR3 region: CAIRGQGGLDTQYF. In nucleotides, the CDR3 is TGTGCCATCCGGGGACAGGGGGGTTTGGATACGCAGTATTTT.

The gene calls are TRBV6-5 and TRBJ2-7, with 8 bases lining up with TRBD1. Germline V gives CDR1 MNHEY, CDR2 SVGAGI. The CDR3 has 15 residues. V was clipped by 0 bases and J by 3 bases; unmatched bases: 4. The CDR3 reads CASSYSGTGDYEQYF. The CDR3 DNA follows: TGTGCCAGCAGTTACTCGGGGACAGGAGACTACGAGCAGTACTTC.